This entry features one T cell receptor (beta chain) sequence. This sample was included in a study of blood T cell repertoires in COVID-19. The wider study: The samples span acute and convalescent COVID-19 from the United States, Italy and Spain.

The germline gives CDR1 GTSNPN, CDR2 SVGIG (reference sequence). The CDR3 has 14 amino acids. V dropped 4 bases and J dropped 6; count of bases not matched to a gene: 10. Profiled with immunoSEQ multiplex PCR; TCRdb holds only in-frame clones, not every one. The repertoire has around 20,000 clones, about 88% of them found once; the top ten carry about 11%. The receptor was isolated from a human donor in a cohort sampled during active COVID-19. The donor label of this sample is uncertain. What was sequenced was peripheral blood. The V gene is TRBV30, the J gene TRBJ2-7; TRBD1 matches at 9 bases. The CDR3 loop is CAWNRGTGRTEQYF. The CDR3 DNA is TGTGCCTGGAATCGTGGGACAGGGAGAACCGAGCAGTACTTC.